This T cell receptor beta chain was profiled in a study of blood T cell repertoires in COVID-19. The overall study: PBMCs, B-cell-depleted T cells, or T cells provided the cDNA or gDNA that made up the material.

Germline CDR1 is SEHNR and CDR2 is FQNEAQ (reference sequence). V lost 4 bases and J 3 bases, leaving 13 bases between the germline ends. The CDR3 is 14 residues long. Per the original methods: Amplified reference gene primers provided the basis for estimating nucleated cell counts. Generated by immunoSEQ multiplex PCR, the TCRdb table keeps only in-frame clones and is missing some. The V and J calls and clone size come from that table; D and trimming were worked out from the DNA. This table holds 250,000 to 300,000 clones, about 88% found once. The sequence was collected from a man between 18 and 29 years old with active or convalescent COVID-19. The rearrangement links TRBV7-9 to TRBJ2-7; tentatively, D is TRBD1 (5 bases). Sequenced: peripheral blood. This CDR3 reads CASSSQGFIYEQYF. The CDR3 bases are TGTGCCAGCAGCTCCCAGGGTTTTATCTACGAGCAGTACTTC.